Listed here are 14 T cell receptor beta chains from one sample, sequenced in a study of tumor-infiltrating lymphocytes in primary liver carcinoma (TCRdb year 2017). Data came from an Illumina HiSeq 2500. A constant-region primer and ProtoScript II reverse transcriptase were used to reverse-transcribe TCRbeta-specific cDNA from roughly 480 ng total RNA. Construction of the TCRbeta libraries relied on three nested rounds of multiplex PCR, following a slightly modified ARM-PCR procedure. The first two PCR rounds used multiplex TRBV1-TRBV30 forward primers with a Cbeta reverse primer, each for roughly 10 cycles. TCRdb reprocessing: public reads trimmed at Q25 with fastp, clones called with MiXCR, in-frame beta chains kept. Rows matching on CDR3 protein sequence are summarized as one entry with the most common DNA and genes. For this sample the table gives 45,000 to 55,000 distinct CDR3 sequences, of which 65% to 80% were detected only once. The leading ten clones occupy 29% of the sample.

Without any cell sorting, total RNA and DNA were co-extracted from around 18-30 mg of bulk tissue using the AllPrep DNA/RNA mini kit. Sequenced material: liver tumor tissue from sampling region 5. The cell subset or site label for this specimen denotes: tumor region T5, tumor centre. The source is a middle-aged man with primary liver carcinoma and hepatitis B virus infection.

The chain has TRBV10-2 and TRBJ2-2; 9 nucleotides match TRBD2. Germline-derived CDR1 and CDR2 are WSHSY and SAAADI. Trimming took 7 bases from V and 0 from J; bases not matched to a gene: 15. The length of the CDR3 is 19 residues. The CDR3 region has the DNA TGCGCCAGCAATGGCCCGGGACTAGCAGGCCTTCCGAACACCGGGGAGCTGTTTTTT. Protein: CASNGPGLAGLPNTGELFF.

With respect to this clonotype: One end of the junction does not line up with germline, which may come from a read error. V is TRBV11-2 and J is TRBJ2-7; D call uncertain. Germline values: CDR1 SGHAT, CDR2 FQNNGV. The CDR3 has 10 residues. In DNA, the CDR3 is TGTGCCAGCAGCTTAGATCGGCAGTGCTTC. It yields the protein CASSLDRQCF.

Remarks on this clonotype: One end of the junction is discordant with germline, which a read error may explain. The J gene is TRBJ2-5, the V gene TRBV6-5; weak D call: TRBD1 (6 bases). The CDR3 is 15 amino acids. Germline V gene lookup returns CDR1 MNHEY and CDR2 SVGAGI. CDR3 protein: CANSRLQGLGEIQYF. The CDR3 coding sequence is TGTGCCAACAGTCGACTACAGGGATTGGGAGAGATCCAGTACTTC.

Comment on this clonotype: This CDR3 fails to terminate in the conserved phenylalanine or tryptophan, so it likely reflects a read error. V usage is TRBV11-1 and J usage is TRBJ2-7; TRBD2 matches at 8 bases. Germline V CDR1 and CDR2: SGHAT, FQDESV (reference sequence). The CDR3 covers 12 residues. Written as DNA, the CDR3 is TGCGCCAGCAGCTTAGCGGGGTCAAAACAGTACCTC. Its translation: CASSLAGSKQYL.

Concerning this clonotype: The germline gene is not matched at one end of the junction; a read error may be the cause. V usage is TRBV12-3 or TRBV12-4 and J usage is TRBJ2-7; a possible D gene is TRBD2 (5 bases). The CDR3 sequence is 16 residues long. CDR3 coding DNA: TGTGCCAGCAGTCTAGGAACCGGGATAGGGAGATACGAGCACTACTTC. Protein: CASSLGTGIGRYEHYF.

About this clonotype: Germline and junction disagree at one end, which may indicate a read error. The gene calls are TRBV6-6 and TRBJ2-7; maybe TRBD1 (6 bases). Germline V CDR1 and CDR2: MNHNY, SVGAGI (reference sequence). The CDR3 is 15 amino acids. This CDR3 reads CASSGGHTGHYEQHF. The CDR3 DNA sequence: TGTGCCAGCAGTGGGGGACACACAGGTCATTACGAGCAGCACTTC.

Details on this clonotype: Since the CDR3 does not end with the conserved phenylalanine or tryptophan, this likely comes from a read error. The V gene is TRBV4-2, the J gene TRBJ2-1; 13 positions agree with TRBD2. The CDR3 has 16 amino acids. Germline CDR1 LGHNA, CDR2 YNFKEQ. The CDR3, as DNA: TGTCCCAGTAGCGTAACCGGGACTAGCGGGGACAATGAGCAGTTCTTG. Translation: CPSSVTGTSGDNEQFL.

Concerning this clonotype itself: A much larger clonotype is one base distant, so this may be a read error. The chain employs TRBV28 and TRBJ2-7; 9 bases agree with TRBD1. CDR1 is MDHEN and CDR2 is SYDVKM in the germline V gene. The CDR3 runs 14 residues. The CDR3 sequence is CAGSEGGQGYEQYF. CDR3 sequence (DNA): TGTGCCGGCAGTGAGGGGGGACAGGGCTACGAGCAGTACTTC.

As regards this clonotype: The CDR3 carries no conserved terminal phenylalanine or tryptophan, so it likely arises from a read error. The rearrangement links TRBV11-3 to TRBJ2-3; 10 bases fit TRBD2. The CDR3 length is 14 residues. Per germline, CDR1 SGHNT and CDR2 YENEEA. The CDR3 is CAITTSGGTDTQYV. The CDR3 DNA reads TGCGCCATCACTACTAGCGGGGGCACAGATACGCAGTATGTT.

To note about this clonotype: This is likely a read error, given that the CDR3 carries no conserved phenylalanine or tryptophan at its end. The gene calls are TRBV11-2 and TRBJ2-5; D possibly corresponds to TRBD2 (6 bases). V was cut by 9 bases and J by 1 base, with 18 bases left in between. This CDR3 is 15 amino acids long. From germline, CDR1 is SGHAT and CDR2 FQNNGV. The CDR3 bases are TGTGCCAGTAGACCCCGGGACTCGGCCCAAGAGACCCAGTACTCC. Translated, it gives CASRPRDSAQETQYS.

This clonotype occurred once. The CDR3 ends on some other residue instead of the conserved phenylalanine or tryptophan, so this is likely a read error. Because the CDR3's place on the DNA is in doubt, the DNA is left out and the CDR3 is given as listed by TCRdb. The CDR3 sequence: CAGSPRGRLGNNERFL. This rearrangement joins TRBV6-5 to TRBJ2-1; whether TRBD2, the table's D call, matches the DNA was not checked. Both ends counted, the CDR3 spans 16 residues. Per germline, CDR1 MNHEY and CDR2 SVGAGI.

This clonotype was seen ten or more times. V is TRBV7-8 and J is TRBJ2-5; D not certain. Looked up from germline, CDR1 is SGHVS and CDR2 is FQNEAQ. There are 15 residues in the CDR3. Trimming took 2 bases from V and 3 from J, leaving 13 bases between them. The CDR3 reads CASSLYGLVEETQYF. In DNA form, the CDR3 reads TGTGCCAGCAGCTTATACGGGCTAGTGGAAGAGACCCAGTACTTC.

This clonotype was observed once. Here the CDR3 omits its conserved ending phenylalanine or tryptophan, so a read error is the likely source. The rearrangement uses TRBV6-5 and TRBJ2-7; TRBD2 matches at 7 bases. Losses at the gene ends were 2 bases for V and 6 bases for J; bases not matched to a gene: 7. From germline, CDR1 is MNHEY and CDR2 SVGAGI. The CDR3 spans 14 residues. CDR3 in amino acids: CASSYGEGIGEQYL. The DNA for the CDR3 is TGTGCCAGCAGTTACGGGGAGGGCATTGGCGAGCAGTACCTC.

The chain links TRBV29-1 to TRBJ2-1; 8 bases fit TRBD1. CDR1 is SQVTM, CDR2 ANQGSEA, per germline. This CDR3 is 14 amino acids long. CDR3 nucleotides: TGCAATGTTGTTGGACAGGGACCTTTTAATGAGCAGTTCTTC. Translating gives CNVVGQGPFNEQFF.